This T cell receptor beta chain appears in the sequencing data of a study of blood T cell repertoires in COVID-19. Study context: The samples span acute and convalescent COVID-19 from the United States, Italy and Spain.

Two consecutive negative NP/OP PCR tests, clearance, or resolved symptoms defined Cohort 3 recovery. V dropped 3 bases and J dropped 12; count of bases not matched to a gene: 15. The length of the CDR3 is 15 residues. The germline CDR1 and CDR2 sequences are SGHTA and FQGNSA. Original processing notes: The assay estimated nucleated cells by amplifying reference gene primers. Produced via immunoSEQ multiplex PCR; TCRdb's table is partial and in-frame only. The D gene and trimming were derived from the DNA, and the V and J assignments and clone size from that table. The sample contains over 150,000 clones, roughly nine tenths of which appear only once.

The source of this sequence is a young woman who had recovered from COVID-19. The source material was PBMCs or T cells enriched from blood (not recorded which). V gene TRBV7-2 combines with J gene TRBJ1-2; 8 bases agree with TRBD1. In DNA, the CDR3 is TGTGCCAGCAGCTTGGCTTATACAGGGGGAACCTTCGACACCTTC. Its translation: CASSLAYTGGTFDTF.